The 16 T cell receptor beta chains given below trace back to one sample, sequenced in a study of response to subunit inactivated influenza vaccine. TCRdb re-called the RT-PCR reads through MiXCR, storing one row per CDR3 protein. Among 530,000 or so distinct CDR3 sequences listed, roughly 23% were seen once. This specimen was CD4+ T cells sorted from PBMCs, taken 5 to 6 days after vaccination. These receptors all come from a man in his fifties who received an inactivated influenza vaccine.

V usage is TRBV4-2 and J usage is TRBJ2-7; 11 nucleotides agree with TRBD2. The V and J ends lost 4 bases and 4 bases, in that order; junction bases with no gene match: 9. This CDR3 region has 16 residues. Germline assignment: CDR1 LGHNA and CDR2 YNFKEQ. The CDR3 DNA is TGTGCCAGCAGCCCCCGTGGGACTAGCGGTTTATACGAGCAGTACTTC. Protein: CASSPRGTSGLYEQYF.

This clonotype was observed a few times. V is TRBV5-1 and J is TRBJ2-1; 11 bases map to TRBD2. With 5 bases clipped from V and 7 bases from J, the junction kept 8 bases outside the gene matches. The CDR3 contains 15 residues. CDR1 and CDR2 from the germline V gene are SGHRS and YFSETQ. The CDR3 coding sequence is TGCGCCAGCAGACTAGCGGGAGACCGATTGAATGAGCAGTTCTTC. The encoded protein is CASRLAGDRLNEQFF.

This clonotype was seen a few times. The CDR3 DNA is TGTGCCAGCAGCTTACGACAGGGGTTAACTGAAAAACTGTTTTTT. Protein sequence: CASSLRQGLTEKLFF. V gene TRBV7-2 combines with J gene TRBJ1-4, with 8 bases identical to TRBD1. In germline, CDR1 is SGHTA, CDR2 FQGNSA. There are 15 residues in the CDR3. V trimming: 2 bases; J trimming: 7 bases; junction bases outside the gene matches: 6.

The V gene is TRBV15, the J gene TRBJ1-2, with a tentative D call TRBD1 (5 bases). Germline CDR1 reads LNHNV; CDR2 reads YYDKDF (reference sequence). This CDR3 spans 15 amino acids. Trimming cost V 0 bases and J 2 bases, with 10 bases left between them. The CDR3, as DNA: TGTGCCACCAGCAGAGATCTCAAGGGGAACTATGGCTACACCTTC. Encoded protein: CATSRDLKGNYGYTF.

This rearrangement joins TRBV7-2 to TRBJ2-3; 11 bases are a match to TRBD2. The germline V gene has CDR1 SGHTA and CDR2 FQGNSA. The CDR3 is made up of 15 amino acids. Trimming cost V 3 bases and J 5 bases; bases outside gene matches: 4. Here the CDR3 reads CASSFIAGGKDTQYF. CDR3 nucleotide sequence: TGTGCCAGCAGCTTCATAGCGGGGGGGAAAGATACGCAGTATTTT. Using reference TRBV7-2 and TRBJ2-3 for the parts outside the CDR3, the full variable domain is GAGVSQSPSNKVTEKGKDVELRCDPISGHTALYWYRQSLGQGLEFLIYFQGNSAPDKSGLPSDRFSAERTGGSVSTLTIQRTQQEDSAVYLCASSFIAGGKDTQYFGPGTRLTVL.

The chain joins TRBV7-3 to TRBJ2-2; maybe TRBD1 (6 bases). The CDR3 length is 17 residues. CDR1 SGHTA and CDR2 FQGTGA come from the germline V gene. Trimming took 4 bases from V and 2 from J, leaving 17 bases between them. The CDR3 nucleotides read TGTGCCAGCAGCTACCAATCGGGACACACAAACACCGGGGAGCTGTTTTTT. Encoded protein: CASSYQSGHTNTGELFF.

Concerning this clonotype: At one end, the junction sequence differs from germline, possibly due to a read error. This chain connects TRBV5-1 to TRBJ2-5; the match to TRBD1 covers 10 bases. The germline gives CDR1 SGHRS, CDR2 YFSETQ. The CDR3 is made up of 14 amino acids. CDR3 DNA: TGCGCTAGCAGCAGGGACAGGGGAGGGGAGACCCAGTACTTC. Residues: CASSRDRGGETQYF.

The CDR3 reads CASSIGQMRANYGYTF. The CDR3 DNA is TGTGCCAGCAGTATCGGACAGATGAGGGCTAACTATGGCTACACCTTC. V and J are TRBV12-3 or TRBV12-4 and TRBJ1-2; D is perhaps TRBD1 (6 bases). The CDR3 totals 16 residues. V dropped 5 bases and J dropped 0 bases, with 16 bases sitting between them.

The chain's CDR3 is CSARDPVLGYEQYF. CDR3 DNA sequence: TGCAGTGCTAGAGATCCGGTACTCGGCTACGAGCAGTACTTC. This chain links TRBV20-1 with TRBJ2-7; unclear D gene. V lost 0 bases to trimming and J lost 3 bases, with 12 bases between them. Per the germline V gene, CDR1 is DFQATT and CDR2 is SNEGSKA (reference sequence). The CDR3 spans 14 residues.

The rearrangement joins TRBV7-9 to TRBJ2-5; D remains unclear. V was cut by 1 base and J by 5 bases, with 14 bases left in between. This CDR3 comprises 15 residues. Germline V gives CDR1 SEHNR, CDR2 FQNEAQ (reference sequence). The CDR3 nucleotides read TGTGCCAGCAGCTTAGGGTCTTCGATGCCGGAGACCCAGTACTTC. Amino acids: CASSLGSSMPETQYF.

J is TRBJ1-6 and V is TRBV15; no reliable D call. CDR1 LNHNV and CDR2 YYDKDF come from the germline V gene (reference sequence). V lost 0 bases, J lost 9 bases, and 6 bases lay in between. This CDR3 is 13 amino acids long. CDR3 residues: CATSRDRSSPLHF. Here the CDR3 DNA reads TGTGCCACCAGCAGAGACCGCTCTTCACCCCTCCACTTT.

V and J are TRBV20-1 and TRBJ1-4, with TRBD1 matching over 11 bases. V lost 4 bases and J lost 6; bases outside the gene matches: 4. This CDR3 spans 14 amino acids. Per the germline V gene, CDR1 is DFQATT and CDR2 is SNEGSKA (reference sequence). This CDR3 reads CSAIKDRGHEKLFF. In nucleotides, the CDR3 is TGCAGTGCTATTAAGGACAGGGGGCATGAAAAACTGTTTTTT.

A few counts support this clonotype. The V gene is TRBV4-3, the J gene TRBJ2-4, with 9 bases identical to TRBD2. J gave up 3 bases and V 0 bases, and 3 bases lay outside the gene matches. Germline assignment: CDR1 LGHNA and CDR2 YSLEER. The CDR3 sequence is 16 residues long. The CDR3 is CASSQESAGGKNIQYF. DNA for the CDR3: TGCGCCAGCAGCCAAGAATCAGCGGGAGGCAAAAACATTCAGTACTTC.

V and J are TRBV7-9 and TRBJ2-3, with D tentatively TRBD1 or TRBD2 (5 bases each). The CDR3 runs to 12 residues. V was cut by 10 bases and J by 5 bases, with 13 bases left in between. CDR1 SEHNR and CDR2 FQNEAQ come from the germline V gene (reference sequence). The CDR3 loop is CATGQRQDTQYF. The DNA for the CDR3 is TGTGCCACGGGGCAACGGCAAGATACGCAGTATTTT.

Here the CDR3 reads CAIKTSLDTGELFF. The DNA for the CDR3 is TGTGCCATAAAGACGTCACTAGACACCGGGGAGCTGTTTTTT. This chain connects TRBV10-3 to TRBJ2-2, with D perhaps matching TRBD2 (5 bases). There are 14 residues in the CDR3. V was clipped by 9 bases and J by 3 bases, with 14 bases between them. Looked up from germline, CDR1 is ENHRY and CDR2 is SYGVKD.

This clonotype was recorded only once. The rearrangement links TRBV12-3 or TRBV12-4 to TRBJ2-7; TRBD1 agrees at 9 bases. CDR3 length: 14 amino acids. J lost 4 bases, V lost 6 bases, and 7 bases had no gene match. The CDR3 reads CASSPDRGFYEQYF. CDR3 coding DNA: TGTGCCAGCAGCCCCGACAGGGGGTTTTACGAGCAGTACTTC.